The clone carrying this TCR beta chain was counted many times. Its antigen is as yet unknown. CDR3 length: 15 amino acids. Trimming took 3 bases from V and 4 from J, leaving 15 bases between them. Using unique molecular identifiers, the investigators prepared the TCRbeta library. TCRdb recomputed calls from the PCR reads with MiXCR, one row per CDR3 protein. In the table there are 670,000 or so distinct CDR3 sequences, about an eighth of which are singletons. This sample is part of a study of T-cell reconstitution after alpha-beta-depleted transplantation in children. Study-level points and caveats: Elevated TCRbeta diversity at day 60 was traced, in some patients, to surviving recipient T cells and thymic progenitors.

The V and J genes are TRBV12-3 or TRBV12-4 and TRBJ1-2, with TRBD1 as a possible D gene (6 bases). This receptor was obtained from a girl between 2 and 10 years old with congenital amegakaryocytic thrombocytopenia, due to receive a stem cell transplant. The input for sequencing was PBMCs, taken before TCRalphabeta/CD19-depleted stem cell transplant. The CDR3 sequence is CASSLKGDGLYGYTF. In nucleotides, the CDR3 is TGTGCCAGCAGTTTGAAGGGGGACGGACTCTATGGCTACACCTTC.